The source of this TCR beta chain is a study of blood T cell repertoires in COVID-19. Across the study: Acute-phase and convalescent COVID-19 samples originated in the United States, Italy and Spain. The cDNA or gDNA used as material had been derived from T cells, B-cell-depleted T cells, or PBMCs.

As originally analysed: Reference gene primer amplification yielded estimated nucleated cell counts. The method was immunoSEQ multiplex PCR; TCRdb's version includes in-frame clones alone and lacks a portion of them. V, J and clone size derive from that table, while D and trimming were established from the DNA sequence. The repertoire holds some 160,000 clones, with 75% to 85% as singletons. This clone has just one count. V was clipped by 1 base and J by 5 bases; unmatched bases: 3. Germline lookup yields CDR1 SGHTA and CDR2 FQGNSA. There are 14 residues in the CDR3. Sequences were obtained from peripheral blood. The clonotype was recovered from a human donor in a cohort sampled during active COVID-19. The J gene is TRBJ2-7, the V gene TRBV7-2; 9 positions match TRBD1. Here the CDR3 reads CASSLGGTGNEQYF. The CDR3 bases are TGTGCCAGCAGCTTAGGGGGGACAGGGAACGAGCAGTACTTC.